This T cell receptor (beta chain) was profiled in a study of post-analysis software for immune sequencing data. The TCR beta cDNA libraries contained unique molecular identifiers. MiXCR, run by TCRdb on the PCR reads, gives a single entry per CDR3 protein. The sample holds 350,000 to 500,000 distinct CDR3 sequences, approximately 42% seen once. Study-level results: Patients had higher frequencies than controls of five TRBV segments, including TRBV5-6, TRBV5-1 and TRBV20-1.

With regard to this clonotype: Its antigen remains unknown.

The V gene's germline CDR1 is DFQATT and CDR2 SNEGSKA (reference sequence). The junction had 9 bases not matched to a gene; V was cut back by 6 bases and J by 2 bases. The CDR3 sequence is 15 residues long. V usage is TRBV20-1 and J usage is TRBJ2-3, with 9 bases matching TRBD2. The sequencing input was blood. This receptor was identified in a girl aged 2 to 9 with multiple sclerosis. The CDR3, as DNA: TGCAGTGCGACGCCGACTAGCGGATACACAGATACGCAGTATTTT. This sequence encodes CSATPTSGYTDTQYF.